Following are 25 T cell receptor beta chains from one sample sequenced in a study of shared clonotypes between healthy human individuals. Produced via immunoSEQ multiplex PCR; TCRdb's table is partial and in-frame only. This sample has some 200,000 clones, with 50% to 75% found just once. Source material: memory CD4+ T cells sorted from blood. Subset indicated: CD45RA-negative fraction. Receptor source: a man aged 25-45 years in good health.

This chain links TRBV27 with TRBJ1-2; TRBD1 agrees at 8 bases. CDR1 MNHEY and CDR2 SMNVEV come from the germline V gene (reference sequence). J lost 7 bases, V lost 5 bases, and 3 bases had no gene match. CDR3 length equals 12 residues. The CDR3 bases are TGTGCCAGCAGTACGACAGGGGCTGGCTACACCTTC. Protein sequence: CASSTTGAGYTF.

The rearrangement joins TRBV28 to TRBJ2-2, with 7 bases identical to TRBD1. The CDR3 has 14 residues. V shed 7 bases and J 2 bases; nucleotides not matched to a gene: 4. CDR1 MDHEN and CDR2 SYDVKM come from the germline V gene. CDR3: CASTGQLNTGELFF. For the CDR3, the DNA is TGTGCCAGCACGGGACAGCTTAACACCGGGGAGCTGTTTTTT.

V usage is TRBV9 and J usage is TRBJ1-2; D not resolved. Germline V lookup: CDR1 SGDLS, CDR2 YYNGEE. The CDR3 runs to 13 residues. V was shortened by 6 bases and J by 10 bases, with 19 bases between the two germline ends. The CDR3: CASTAGIAGAYTF. The DNA for the CDR3 is TGTGCCAGCACCGCAGGAATCGCTGGCGCCTACACCTTC.

V usage is TRBV5-4 and J usage is TRBJ2-7, with 9 bases that match TRBD1. The CDR3 covers 14 residues. The J segment lost 5 bases and the V segment lost 4 bases, leaving 7 bases of the junction unmatched. CDR1 and CDR2 from the germline V gene are SGHNT and YYREEE (reference sequence). Here the CDR3 reads CASSGRDRVDEQYF. CDR3 nucleotide sequence: TGTGCCAGCAGCGGCCGGGACAGGGTCGACGAGCAGTACTTC.

The J gene is TRBJ1-1, the V gene TRBV18, with 10 positions matching TRBD1. The CDR3 runs 18 residues. V was pared by 2 bases and J by 0 bases, with 9 bases of the junction left unmatched. The germline gives CDR1 KGHSH, CDR2 LQKENI. The CDR3 nucleotides are TGTGCCAGCTCACCAGCGACAGGGGGCGCGGGGATGAACACTGAAGCTTTCTTT. It codes for CASSPATGGAGMNTEAFF.

The chain joins TRBV2 to TRBJ2-3, with D unresolved. This CDR3 contains 13 residues. Germline values: CDR1 SNHLY, CDR2 FYNNEI. V was pared by 3 bases and J by 5 bases, with 9 bases between. The CDR3 reads CASSDEIRDTQYF. CDR3 coding DNA: TGTGCCAGCAGTGACGAGATCCGAGATACGCAGTATTTT.

The count of this clone is one. This chain joins TRBV7-3 and TRBJ2-2, with D perhaps matching TRBD1 or TRBD2 (6 bases each). The CDR3 has 17 residues. CDR1 is SGHTA, CDR2 FQGTGA, per germline. Trimming left V 5 bases short and J 0 bases short, with 16 bases between. The DNA for the CDR3 is TGTGCCAGCAGCCCCCGAGGGGGAGGAGCGAACACCGGGGAGCTGTTTTTT. Its translation: CASSPRGGGANTGELFF.

This clone appeared a few times. V and J are TRBV19 and TRBJ1-5, with D possibly matching TRBD1 (5 bases). The ends were cut back, 8 bases at V and 9 bases at J, with 17 bases in the middle. In germline, CDR1 is LNHDA, CDR2 SQIVND (reference sequence). There are 13 residues in the CDR3. This CDR3 reads CASSIRGGLPQHF. The DNA for the CDR3 is TGTGCCAGTTCCATAAGGGGAGGGTTGCCCCAGCATTTT.

The V gene is TRBV23-1, the J gene TRBJ1-5; 9 nucleotides agree with TRBD1. TRBV23-1 is labeled an ORF, and its function is uncertain. This CDR3 contains 15 residues. With 7 bases clipped from V and 4 bases from J, the junction kept 8 bases outside the gene matches. As DNA, the CDR3 is TGCGCCAGCATAACCCACAGGGGGCGAAATCAGCCCCAGCATTTT. Protein product: CASITHRGRNQPQHF.

This chain links TRBV7-8 with TRBJ2-5; TRBD2 matches at 15 bases. Germline lookup yields CDR1 SGHVS and CDR2 FQNEAQ. The CDR3 runs 17 residues. J was trimmed by 5 bases and V by 4 bases; bases with no gene match: 8. In DNA form, the CDR3 reads TGTGCCAGCAGCTCAGAGGGACTAGCGGGAGGCGGGGAGACCCAGTACTTC. Translating it yields CASSSEGLAGGGETQYF. The full variable domain, completed using reference TRBV7-8 and TRBJ2-5, is GAGVSQSPRYKVAKRGQDVALRCDPISGHVSLFWYQQALGQGPEFLTYFQNEAQLDKSGLPSDRFFAERPEGSVSTLKIQRTQQEDSAVYLCASSSEGLAGGGETQYFGPGTRLLVL.

The gene calls are TRBV7-2 and TRBJ2-5; D call uncertain. There are 14 residues in the CDR3. CDR1 is SGHTA and CDR2 is FQGNSA in the germline V gene. V lost 4 bases to trimming and J lost 9 bases, with 18 bases between them. CDR3 amino acids: CASSYPQRRVAQYF. The CDR3 DNA reads TGTGCCAGCAGCTATCCCCAACGGAGAGTGGCCCAGTACTTC.

This chain connects TRBV6-5 to TRBJ2-5, with 7 nucleotides matching TRBD1. The CDR3 has 13 residues. From germline, CDR1 is MNHEY and CDR2 SVGAGI. V shed 5 bases, J shed 2 bases, and the junction held 2 bases outside the gene matches. CDR3 sequence reads: CASSRDRQETQYF. In DNA form, the CDR3 reads TGTGCCAGCAGTCGGGACAGACAAGAGACCCAGTACTTC.

This clone was seen a few times. The rearrangement joins TRBV18 to TRBJ1-5, with D perhaps TRBD1 (6 bases). Germline V lookup: CDR1 KGHSH, CDR2 LQKENI. This CDR3 region has 13 residues. V lost 6 bases and J 5 bases, leaving 11 bases between the germline ends. The CDR3: CASSTGLDQPQHF. The CDR3 DNA is TGTGCCAGCTCGACAGGACTAGATCAGCCCCAGCATTTT.

This chain uses TRBV5-1 with TRBJ2-2; a possible D gene is TRBD2 (6 bases). Germline V gene lookup returns CDR1 SGHRS and CDR2 YFSETQ. This CDR3 has 16 amino acids. V was pared by 3 bases and J by 6 bases, with 18 bases between. CDR3 nucleotide sequence: TGCGCCAGCAGCTCAGGACCTGGCGGGACCGCCGGGGAGCTGTTTTTT. Amino acid sequence: CASSSGPGGTAGELFF. Full variable domain (outside the CDR3, taken from reference TRBV5-1 and TRBJ2-2): KAGVTQTPRYLIKTRGQQVTLSCSPISGHRSVSWYQQTPGQGLQFLFEYFSETQRNKGNFPGRFSGRQFSNSRSEMNVSTLELGDSALYLCASSSGPGGTAGELFFGEGSRLTVL.

Of note for this clone: This could be a read error, since a much larger clone is one nucleotide away. The same CDR3 also results from other DNA sequences found in this sample. The CDR3 here is CASSEGQLGSNQPQHF. CDR3 coding DNA: TGTGCCAGCAGCGAGGGCCAGCTTGGAAGCAATCAGCCCCAGCATTTT. The V and J genes are TRBV7-8 and TRBJ1-5; D remains ambiguous. V shed 5 bases and J shed 1 base, with 15 bases lying between them. Germline lookup yields CDR1 SGHVS and CDR2 FQNEAQ. The CDR3 has 16 amino acids. The whole variable domain, filled in from reference TRBV7-8 and TRBJ1-5, reads GAGVSQSPRYKVAKRGQDVALRCDPISGHVSLFWYQQALGQGPEFLTYFQNEAQLDKSGLPSDRFFAERPEGSVSTLKIQRTQQEDSAVYLCASSEGQLGSNQPQHFGDGTRLSIL.

This chain links TRBV11-3 with TRBJ2-1; 16 bases fit TRBD2. The CDR3 covers 15 residues. The V segment lost 5 bases and the J segment 7 bases; nucleotides outside the gene matches: 2. In germline, CDR1 is SGHNT, CDR2 YENEEA. The chain's CDR3 is CASSPGLAGGNEQFF. The CDR3 coding sequence is TGTGCCAGCAGCCCGGGACTAGCGGGAGGGAATGAGCAGTTCTTC. Full variable domain (rest looked up from reference TRBV11-3 and TRBJ2-1): EAGVVQSPRYKIIEKKQPVAFWCNPISGHNTLYWYLQNLGQGPELLIRYENEEAVDDSQLPKDRFSAERLKGVDSTLKIQPAELGDSAVYLCASSPGLAGGNEQFFGPGTRLTVL.

The genes are TRBV19 and TRBJ2-5, with D maybe TRBD1 (6 bases). The CDR3 covers 15 residues. V lost 2 bases, J lost 4 bases, and 14 bases lay in between. Germline loops: CDR1 LNHDA, CDR2 SQIVND (reference sequence). As DNA, the CDR3 is TGTGCCAGTAGTATACTTCTGGGGGCCACAGAGACCCAGTACTTC. Protein product: CASSILLGATETQYF.

This chain connects TRBV11-3 to TRBJ2-1; D is uncertain. The V end lost 4 bases, the J end lost 1 base, and 8 bases lay between the germline ends. There are 14 residues in the CDR3. CDR1 is SGHNT and CDR2 is YENEEA in the germline V gene. CDR3 sequence: CASSSTLSYNEQFF. CDR3 DNA: TGTGCCAGCAGCTCAACCCTATCCTACAATGAGCAGTTCTTC.

This chain links TRBV7-8 with TRBJ2-1; 7 nucleotides line up with TRBD2. This CDR3 has 17 residues. Germline CDR1 is SGHVS and CDR2 is FQNEAQ. The ends lost 0 bases at V and 8 bases at J; junction bases unmatched: 13. CDR3 sequence (DNA): TGTGCCAGCAGCTTAGCAAGTTCGGGACTAAATTCAGATGAGCAGTTCTTC. Translated, it gives CASSLASSGLNSDEQFF.

This clone was seen a handful of times. The chain carries TRBV29-1 and TRBJ2-5; possible D gene TRBD1, 6 bases. The CDR3 has 11 residues. CDR1 is SQVTM and CDR2 is ANQGSEA in the germline V gene. V was cut by 4 bases and J by 5 bases, with 8 bases left in between. The CDR3 bases are TGCAGCGTTGCAGGGGCCGAGACCCAGTACTTC. It yields the protein CSVAGAETQYF.

The V and J genes are TRBV2 and TRBJ2-2; no clear D gene. This CDR3 spans 11 amino acids. The germline V and J ends were trimmed by 6 bases and 7 bases, with 6 bases remaining between them. Germline CDR1 and CDR2: SNHLY and FYNNEI. The CDR3 reads CASRAIGELFF. The DNA of the CDR3 is TGTGCCAGCAGGGCCATCGGGGAGCTGTTTTTT.

This rearrangement joins TRBV15 to TRBJ2-2; 8 positions agree with TRBD2. V gave up 0 bases and J gave up 4 bases; unmatched junction bases: 13. Per the germline V gene, CDR1 is LNHNV and CDR2 is YYDKDF (reference sequence). The CDR3 extends over 19 amino acids. The CDR3 DNA is TGTGCCACCAGCAGAGACGGGGGTAAGGGACTAGGGATCACCGGGGAGCTGTTTTTT. It is translated as CATSRDGGKGLGITGELFF.

The chain uses TRBV11-2 and TRBJ2-1, with no clear D. V was shortened by 6 bases and J by 3 bases, with 9 bases between the two germline ends. This CDR3 comprises 13 residues. The V gene's germline CDR1 is SGHAT and CDR2 FQNNGV. CDR3 nucleotide sequence: TGTGCCAGCAGAATAGGGAACTACAATGAGCAGTTCTTC. This gives the protein CASRIGNYNEQFF. The variable domain in full, completed from reference TRBV11-2 and TRBJ2-1, reads EAGVAQSPRYKIIEKRQSVAFWCNPISGHATLYWYQQILGQGPKLLIQFQNNGVVDDSQLPKDRFSAERLKGVDSTLKIQPAKLEDSAVYLCASRIGNYNEQFFGPGTRLTVL.

The rearrangement links TRBV15 to TRBJ2-7, with D perhaps being TRBD1 or TRBD2 (5 bases each). The CDR3 covers 17 residues. Per germline, CDR1 LNHNV and CDR2 YYDKDF (reference sequence). Between the trimmed V and J ends, which lost 4 bases and 6 bases, there was a span of 25 bases. The CDR3 loop reads CATSKTTTRGQAGEQYF. CDR3 DNA sequence: TGTGCCACCAGCAAAACTACCACCCGGGGCCAGGCTGGCGAGCAGTACTTC.

This chain connects TRBV5-4 to TRBJ2-1; 12 bases match TRBD2. CDR3 length: 17 residues. V dropped 3 bases and J dropped 7; count of bases not matched to a gene: 11. CDR1 is SGHNT, CDR2 YYREEE, per germline (reference sequence). The CDR3 here is CASSSLTLAGGTNEQFF. The CDR3 DNA follows: TGTGCCAGCAGCTCACTAACTCTAGCGGGAGGGACTAATGAGCAGTTCTTC. The variable domain in full, completed from reference TRBV5-4 and TRBJ2-1, reads ETGVTQSPTHLIKTRGQQVTLRCSSQSGHNTVSWYQQALGQGPQFIFQYYREEENGRGNFPPRFSGLQFPNYSSELNVNALELDDSALYLCASSSLTLAGGTNEQFFGPGTRLTVL.